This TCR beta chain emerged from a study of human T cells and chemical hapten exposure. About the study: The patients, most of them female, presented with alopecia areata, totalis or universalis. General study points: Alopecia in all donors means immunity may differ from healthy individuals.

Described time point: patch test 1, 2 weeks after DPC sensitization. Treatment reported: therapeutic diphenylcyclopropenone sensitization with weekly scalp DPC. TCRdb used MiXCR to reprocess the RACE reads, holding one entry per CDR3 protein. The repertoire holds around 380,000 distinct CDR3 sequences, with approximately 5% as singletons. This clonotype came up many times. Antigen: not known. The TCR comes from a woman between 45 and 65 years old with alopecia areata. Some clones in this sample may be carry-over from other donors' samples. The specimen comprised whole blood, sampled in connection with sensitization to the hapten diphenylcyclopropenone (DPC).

CDR3 in DNA: TGTGCCAGCAGTTGGGACAGTCCCGCCGGGGAGCAGTACTTC. Translating gives CASSWDSPAGEQYF. The V and J genes are TRBV5-4 and TRBJ2-7; 7 bases match TRBD1. The CDR3 runs to 14 residues. Germline assignment: CDR1 SGHNT and CDR2 YYREEE (reference sequence). With V trimmed by 5 bases and J by 7 bases, 12 bases remained unmatched.